These 21 T cell receptor beta chains were sequenced from one sample in a study of blood T cell repertoires in COVID-19. Generated by immunoSEQ multiplex PCR, the TCRdb table keeps only in-frame clones and is missing some. The repertoire consists of approximately 200,000 clones, with 80% to 90% occurring once and the leading ten covering roughly 3.7%. Source material: PBMCs or T cells enriched from blood (not recorded which). Source of these receptors: a woman between 18 and 29 years old in a cohort exposed to, infected with or recovered from COVID-19 (not recorded which).

The chain couples TRBV10-3 to TRBJ2-3; 7 bases fit TRBD2. CDR1 and CDR2 (germline): ENHRY, SYGVKD. The V segment lost 8 bases and the J segment 1 base; nucleotides outside the gene matches: 3. The CDR3 consists of 13 residues. This CDR3 is CAIRGLGTDTQYF. The DNA of the CDR3 is TGTGCCATCCGAGGACTAGGCACAGATACGCAGTATTTT.

J is TRBJ2-2 and V is TRBV27; 7 positions match TRBD1. The CDR3 spans 15 residues. The germline CDR1 and CDR2 sequences are MNHEY and SMNVEV (reference sequence). J lost 2 bases, V lost 6 bases, and 6 bases had no gene match. CDR3 loop: CASSLRGSNTGELFF. CDR3 sequence (DNA): TGTGCCAGCAGCCTCAGGGGGTCCAACACCGGGGAGCTGTTTTTT.

The chain employs TRBV19 and TRBJ1-1; TRBD1 agrees at 8 bases. Germline V gene lookup returns CDR1 LNHDA and CDR2 SQIVND (reference sequence). The CDR3 covers 14 residues. The J segment lost 4 bases and the V segment lost 6 bases, leaving 7 bases of the junction unmatched. The CDR3 loop is CASSTQGAVTEAFF. The CDR3 DNA reads TGTGCCAGTAGCACTCAGGGGGCGGTCACTGAAGCTTTCTTT.

This clone has only one observation. V is TRBV9 and J is TRBJ2-1, with TRBD2 identical over 8 bases. V shed 4 bases and J 7 bases; nucleotides not matched to a gene: 7. This CDR3 comprises 14 residues. Germline-derived CDR1 and CDR2 are SGDLS and YYNGEE. CDR3 loop: CASSPFGGANEQFF. The CDR3 region has the DNA TGTGCCAGCAGCCCTTTCGGGGGGGCAAATGAGCAGTTCTTC.

The sample holds a few counts of this clone. The rearrangement links TRBV2 to TRBJ1-2; D may be TRBD1 (6 bases). The V end was cut by 11 bases, the J end by 6 bases, with 19 bases between. Germline V gene data show CDR1 as SNHLY and CDR2 as FYNNEI. This CDR3 region has 13 residues. The CDR3 nucleotides are TGTGCCTCTTTCCAGGGGCAACCCGATGGCTACACCTTC. Translation: CASFQGQPDGYTF.

The J gene is TRBJ1-5, the V gene TRBV19, with D perhaps TRBD1 (5 bases). The length of the CDR3 is 16 residues. Germline V gene lookup returns CDR1 LNHDA and CDR2 SQIVND (reference sequence). With 6 bases removed from V and 6 bases from J, the gap between germline ends came to 21 bases. CDR3 sequence reads: CASSRTGYNGGQPQHF. The CDR3 bases are TGTGCCAGTAGCCGGACGGGCTACAACGGGGGTCAGCCCCAGCATTTT.

The V gene is TRBV4-1, the J gene TRBJ1-6; 7 nucleotides agree with TRBD1. The germline CDR1 and CDR2 sequences are MGHRA and YSYEKL. V was clipped by 2 bases and J by 10 bases; unmatched bases: 8. The CDR3 length is 15 residues. The CDR3 DNA sequence: TGCGCCAGCAGCCAAACGACAGGGTTCGGCTCACCCCTCCACTTT. It yields the protein CASSQTTGFGSPLHF.

The chain joins TRBV11-3 to TRBJ2-1; the D is unclear. The length of the CDR3 is 15 residues. Germline-derived CDR1 and CDR2 are SGHNT and YENEEA. The V gene lost 0 bases and the J gene lost 9 bases, with 15 bases spanning the gap. The chain's CDR3 is CASSLEASAVSEQFF. DNA of the CDR3: TGTGCCAGCAGCTTAGAGGCTTCCGCGGTGTCTGAGCAGTTCTTC.

The chain joins TRBV11-1 to TRBJ2-4, with TRBD1 identical over 7 bases. Germline V gene sequence: CDR1 SGHAT, CDR2 FQDESV (reference sequence). This CDR3 is 15 amino acids long. With 5 bases clipped from V and 2 bases from J, the junction kept 6 bases outside the gene matches. The CDR3 DNA follows: TGTGCCAGCAGCCCCTCAGGGGGTACCAAAAACATTCAGTACTTC. Translated, it gives CASSPSGGTKNIQYF.

V gene TRBV19 combines with J gene TRBJ1-3; D may be TRBD1 (5 bases). The V end was cut by 4 bases, the J end by 3 bases, with 10 bases between. The CDR3 spans 14 residues. Per germline, CDR1 LNHDA and CDR2 SQIVND (reference sequence). The CDR3 DNA reads TGTGCCAGTAGTAAAACAGGCGTTGGAAACACCATATATTTT. It translates to CASSKTGVGNTIYF.

For the CDR3, the DNA is TGTGCCAGCAGCTTAGGCTCTCTATTCTACGAGCAGTACTTC. Amino acid sequence: CASSLGSLFYEQYF. This chain uses TRBV11-2 with TRBJ2-7; no clear D. CDR3 size: 14 residues. Per the germline V gene, CDR1 is SGHAT and CDR2 is FQNNGV. V dropped 1 base and J dropped 3 bases, with 10 bases sitting between them. Full variable domain (remainder filled in from reference TRBV11-2 and TRBJ2-7): EAGVAQSPRYKIIEKRQSVAFWCNPISGHATLYWYQQILGQGPKLLIQFQNNGVVDDSQLPKDRFSAERLKGVDSTLKIQPAKLEDSAVYLCASSLGSLFYEQYFGPGTRLTVT.

Comment on this clone: This same CDR3 is encoded by further DNA sequences in the sample. The chain links TRBV2 to TRBJ1-5, with 9 bases lining up with TRBD1. V trimming: 4 bases; J trimming: 4 bases; junction bases outside the gene matches: 2. The germline CDR1 and CDR2 sequences are SNHLY and FYNNEI. The CDR3 loop spans 14 amino acids. The CDR3 DNA follows: TGTGCCAGCAGTGCAGGACAGGGGAATCAGCCCCAGCATTTT. Amino acid sequence: CASSAGQGNQPQHF.

The chain couples TRBV6-5 to TRBJ2-2; a weak D match, TRBD1 (6 bases). V was clipped by 10 bases and J by 0 bases, with 12 bases between them. Germline V gene sequence: CDR1 MNHEY, CDR2 SVGAGI. CDR3 length: 14 residues. CDR3 loop: CATQGGPNTGELFF. Here the CDR3 DNA reads TGTGCCACACAAGGGGGACCGAACACCGGGGAGCTGTTTTTT.

The rearrangement joins TRBV2 to TRBJ1-2; D unclear. CDR3 length: 10 residues. Trimming took off 5 bases at V and 8 bases at J, with 6 bases between the two ends. The germline V gene encodes CDR1 SNHLY and CDR2 FYNNEI. CDR3 region: CASSRGGYTF. DNA of the CDR3: TGTGCCAGCAGTAGAGGGGGCTACACCTTC.

About this clone itself: A read error is possible here, since a much larger clone lies one base away. This chain joins TRBV2 and TRBJ1-2, with D hard to call. The CDR3 has 13 amino acids. V lost 4 bases and J lost 0, with 6 bases in between. Germline V CDR1 and CDR2: SNHLY, FYNNEI. The DNA for the CDR3 is TGTGCCAGCAGTGGGGGAGCTAACTATGGCTACACCTTC. It yields the protein CASSGGANYGYTF.

As for this clone: Other DNA sequences in this specimen translate into the identical CDR3. The V and J genes are TRBV11-3 and TRBJ1-1, with a possible D match to TRBD1 (5 bases). The germline V gene encodes CDR1 SGHNT and CDR2 YENEEA. This CDR3 region has 13 residues. V shed 5 bases and J shed 3 bases, with 10 bases lying between them. CDR3 coding DNA: TGTGCCAGCAGCCCTTCCAGGGACACTGAAGCTTTCTTT. Its protein product is CASSPSRDTEAFF.

This clone was seen just once. The V call is TRBV15, the J call TRBJ1-3; perhaps TRBD1 as D (6 bases). Germline V gene data show CDR1 as LNHNV and CDR2 as YYDKDF (reference sequence). The CDR3 is 14 amino acids. V gave up 3 bases and J gave up 3 bases, with 9 bases separating them. For the CDR3, the DNA is TGTGCCACCAGCAGCACAGGGTTTGGAAACACCATATATTTT. Protein: CATSSTGFGNTIYF.

This chain uses TRBV19 with TRBJ2-5; no definite D call. The V end lost 3 bases, the J end lost 1 base, and 9 bases lay between the germline ends. CDR1 and CDR2 (germline): LNHDA, SQIVND (reference sequence). This CDR3 region has 14 residues. The CDR3 is CASSIRIAQETQYF. The CDR3 DNA reads as TGTGCCAGTAGTATTCGGATAGCCCAAGAGACCCAGTACTTC.

The chain recombines TRBV6-1 with TRBJ2-7, with D possibly matching TRBD2 (6 bases). This CDR3 comprises 14 residues. With 3 bases removed from V and 0 bases from J, the gap between germline ends came to 9 bases. The germline CDR1 and CDR2 sequences are MNHNS and SASEGT. This CDR3 is CASSEGGISYEQYF. The CDR3 DNA is TGTGCCAGCAGTGAGGGGGGAATCTCCTACGAGCAGTACTTC.

The CDR3 reads CASSDRYYEQYF. Written as DNA, the CDR3 is TGTGCCAGTAGTGACAGGTACTACGAGCAGTACTTC. The V call is TRBV19, the J call TRBJ2-7; the D gene is possibly TRBD1 (6 bases). Trimming removed 5 bases at V and 3 bases at J, with 8 bases between. Germline CDR1 is LNHDA and CDR2 is SQIVND (reference sequence). CDR3 length: 12 residues. The full variable domain, with the rest looked up from reference TRBV19 and TRBJ2-7, is DGGITQSPKYLFRKEGQNVTLSCEQNLNHDAMYWYRQDPGQGLRLIYYSQIVNDFQKGDIAEGYSVSREKKESFPLTVTSAQKNPTAFYLCASSDRYYEQYFGPGTRLTVT.

This clone was picked up many times. The chain links TRBV10-1 to TRBJ1-5; 9 positions agree with TRBD1. This CDR3 contains 15 residues. The V and J ends lost 2 bases and 3 bases, in that order; junction bases with no gene match: 2. Germline loops: CDR1 WNHNN, CDR2 SYGVQD (reference sequence). The CDR3 region is CASSEDRGVNQPQHF. The CDR3 DNA follows: TGCGCCAGCAGTGAGGACAGGGGGGTCAATCAGCCCCAGCATTTT.